This TCR beta chain was found in a study of blood T cell repertoires in COVID-19. Study as a whole: Some COVID-19 samples were acute and others convalescent; all came from the United States, Italy and Spain.

Clones were sequenced by immunoSEQ multiplex PCR, and TCRdb holds only the in-frame ones, with some missing. The table includes fewer than 200,000 clones, roughly 82% detected once. Germline V gives CDR1 MNHNY, CDR2 SVGAGI (reference sequence). The ends lost 5 bases at V and 7 bases at J; junction bases unmatched: 16. The CDR3 is 16 residues long. This chain joins TRBV6-6 and TRBJ2-7, with TRBD1 matching over 8 bases. This TCR was recovered from a man aged 45 to 65 who had recovered from COVID-19. Sequencing used PBMCs or T cells enriched from blood (not recorded which). DNA for the CDR3: TGTGCCAGCAGTGGTCTAGGAGGGACAGGTGGAGGAGAGCAGTACTTC. It codes for CASSGLGGTGGGEQYF.